The 9 T cell receptor beta chains below come from one sample, sequenced in a study of T cells in Graves' hyperthyroidism and ophthalmopathy. TCR beta CDR3 regions were amplified from RNA transcripts. The HTBI primer set was used in a first-round RT-PCR of the TCR CDR3. TCRdb analysed the multiplex PCR reads with MiXCR anew, one entry per CDR3 protein. The top ten hold less than 9% of the sample, which has hundreds of thousands of distinct CDR3 sequences, less than 45% seen once. Sequenced sample: peripheral blood or thyroid tissue (not recorded which). All receptors come from an adult man with Graves' disease, either hyperthyroidism or ophthalmopathy (not recorded which).

This chain connects TRBV14 to TRBJ2-7, with D uncertain. Germline lookup yields CDR1 SGHDN and CDR2 FVKESK. The CDR3 sequence is 10 residues long. V lost 0 bases, J lost 10 bases, and 4 bases lay in between. The CDR3 region is CASSQERQYF. CDR3 bases: TGTGCCAGCAGCCAAGAGCGACAGTACTTC.

The chain has TRBV5-1 and TRBJ1-1; tentatively, D is TRBD1 (6 bases). Germline CDR1 is SGHRS and CDR2 is YFSETQ. Deletions cut 5 bases from V and 2 bases from J, with 10 bases between. This CDR3 contains 13 residues. This chain's CDR3 is CASRGAVNTEAFF. The CDR3 DNA sequence: TGCGCCAGCAGGGGGGCAGTTAACACTGAAGCTTTCTTT. Based on the CDR3 plus reference TRBV5-1 and TRBJ1-1, the full variable domain is KAGVTQTPRYLIKTRGQQVTLSCSPISGHRSVSWYQQTPGQGLQFLFEYFSETQRNKGNFPGRFSGRQFSNSRSEMNVSTLELGDSALYLCASRGAVNTEAFFGQGTRLTVV.

Here the CDR3 DNA reads TGTGCCAGCAGTGACGGGGGGCCCGGAAACACCATATATTTT. As protein: CASSDGGPGNTIYF. The V and J genes are TRBV25-1 and TRBJ1-3; possible D gene TRBD1, 6 bases. Between the trimmed V and J ends, which lost 3 bases and 4 bases, there was a span of 10 bases. Germline CDR1 is MGHDK and CDR2 is SYGVNS. The CDR3 length is 14 residues.

This chain uses TRBV6-4 with TRBJ1-1, with D possibly TRBD1 on 6 matching bases. This CDR3 is built from 15 residues. Trimming removed 6 bases from V and 3 bases from J, with 17 bases in between. Per the germline V gene, CDR1 is MRHNA and CDR2 is SNTAGT. For the CDR3, the DNA is TGTGCCAGCAGGACCCACGGGGGCCGGGACACTGAAGCTTTCTTT. Its translation is CASRTHGGRDTEAFF.

The sample holds many counts of this clonotype. J is TRBJ2-2 and V is TRBV6-6; 7 bases are a match to TRBD1. J was trimmed by 3 bases and V by 6 bases; bases with no gene match: 7. Germline CDR1 MNHNY, CDR2 SVGAGI (reference sequence). The CDR3 is 15 residues long. CDR3 bases: TGTGCCAGCAGCTATGACAGGGTGGACACCGGGGAGCTGTTTTTT. This gives the protein CASSYDRVDTGELFF.

V is TRBV10-3 and J is TRBJ1-3; the D is unclear. The CDR3 consists of 11 residues. Per the germline V gene, CDR1 is ENHRY and CDR2 is SYGVKD. V lost 2 bases and J 8 bases, leaving 4 bases between the germline ends. CDR3 sequence (DNA): TGTGCCATCAGTGAGGCAGACACCATATATTTT. As protein: CAISEADTIYF.

The rearrangement uses TRBV29-1 and TRBJ1-2; unclear D gene. The CDR3 is made up of 12 amino acids. Trimming left V 8 bases short and J 4 bases short, with 14 bases between. The germline V gene encodes CDR1 SQVTM and CDR2 ANQGSEA. The chain's CDR3 is CSSPRVSYGYTF. The CDR3 DNA is TGCAGCAGTCCTAGGGTGTCCTATGGCTACACCTTC.

V and J are TRBV20-1 and TRBJ2-7; 11 bases fit TRBD2. CDR3 length: 15 residues. V was pared by 7 bases and J by 5 bases, with 13 bases of the junction left unmatched. Germline values: CDR1 DFQATT, CDR2 SNEGSKA (reference sequence). The CDR3 loop reads CSVQTSGTGTHEQYF. CDR3 nucleotide sequence: TGCAGTGTTCAGACTAGCGGGACAGGAACCCACGAGCAGTACTTC.

The chain couples TRBV12-3 or TRBV12-4 to TRBJ1-6; a possible D gene is TRBD1 (6 bases). Trimming pared 5 bases from V and 10 bases from J, leaving 18 bases between. There are 15 residues in the CDR3. CDR3 residues: CASSAIGGGSSPLHF. CDR3 in DNA: TGTGCCAGCAGTGCAATAGGAGGGGGATCCTCACCCCTCCACTTT.